This T cell receptor beta chain derives from a study of cytomegalovirus exposure and HLA in healthy donors. This CDR3 is built from 15 residues. Trimming pared 6 bases from V and 0 bases from J, leaving 9 bases between. In germline, CDR1 is MNHNY, CDR2 SVGAGI (reference sequence). PCR amplification relied on 60 Vbeta primers (plus 13 Jbeta primers). The protocol was immunoSEQ multiplex PCR, while the TCRdb copy is restricted to in-frame clones and leaves out a portion. This sample has 200,000 to 250,000 clones; 76% occur once, and the top ten carry roughly 0.62%. Study-wide results and caveats: Cytomegalovirus-associated TCR beta chains were listed, numbering 164. Analysis was carried out at a later point, and it linked a missense DCLRE1C variant to TCR beta V- and J-gene trimming. Reportedly, a later analysis found an Asian-associated ancestry cluster had fewer N-insertions than the approximately 670-donor mean.

As regards this clone: Its specificity is not known.

This rearrangement joins TRBV6-6 to TRBJ2-6; the D is unclear. This sequence was found in a young man in good health and CMV-seronegative. The specimen was PBMCs. The CDR3 bases are TGTGCCAGCAGGTCAACACCCTCTGGGGCCAACGTCCTGACTTTC. This translates into CASRSTPSGANVLTF.